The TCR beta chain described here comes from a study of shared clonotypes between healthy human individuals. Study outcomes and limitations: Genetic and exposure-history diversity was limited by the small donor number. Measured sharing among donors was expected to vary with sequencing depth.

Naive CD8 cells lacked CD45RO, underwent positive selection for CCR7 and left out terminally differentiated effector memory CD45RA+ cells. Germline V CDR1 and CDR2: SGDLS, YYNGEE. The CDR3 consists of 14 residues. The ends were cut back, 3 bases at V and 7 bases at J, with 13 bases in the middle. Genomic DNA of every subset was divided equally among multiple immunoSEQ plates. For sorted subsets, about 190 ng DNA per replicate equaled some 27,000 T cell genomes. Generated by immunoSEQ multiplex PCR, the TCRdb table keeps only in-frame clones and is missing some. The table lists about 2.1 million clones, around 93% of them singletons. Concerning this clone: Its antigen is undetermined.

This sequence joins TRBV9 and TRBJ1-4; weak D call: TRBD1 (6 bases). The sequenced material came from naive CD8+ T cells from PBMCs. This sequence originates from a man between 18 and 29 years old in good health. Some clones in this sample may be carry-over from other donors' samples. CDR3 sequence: CASSEQGRGEKLFF. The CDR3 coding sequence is TGTGCCAGCAGCGAACAGGGAAGGGGTGAAAAACTGTTTTTT. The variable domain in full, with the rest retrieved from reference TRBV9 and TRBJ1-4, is DSGVTQTPKHLITATGQRVTLRCSPRSGDLSVYWYQQSLDQGLQFLIQYYNGEERAKGNILERFSAQQFPDLHSELNLSSLELGDSALYFCASSEQGRGEKLFFGSGTQLSVL.